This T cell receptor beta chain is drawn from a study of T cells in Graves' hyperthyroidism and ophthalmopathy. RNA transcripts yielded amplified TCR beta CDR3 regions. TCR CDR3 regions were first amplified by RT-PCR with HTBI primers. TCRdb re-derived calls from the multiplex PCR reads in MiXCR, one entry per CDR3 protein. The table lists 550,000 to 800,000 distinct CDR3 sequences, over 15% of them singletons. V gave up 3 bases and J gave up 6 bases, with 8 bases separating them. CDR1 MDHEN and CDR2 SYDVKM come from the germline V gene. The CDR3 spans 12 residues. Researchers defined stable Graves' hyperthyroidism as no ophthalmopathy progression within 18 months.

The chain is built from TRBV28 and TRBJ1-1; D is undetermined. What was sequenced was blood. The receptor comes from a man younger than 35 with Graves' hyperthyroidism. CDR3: CASSFRLAEAFF. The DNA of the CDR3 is TGTGCCAGCAGTTTCCGACTCGCTGAAGCTTTCTTT.